This TCR beta chain comes out of a study of post-analysis software for immune sequencing data. The study's findings and limits: Patients carried roughly five TRBV segments more frequently than controls did, and TRBV5-6, TRBV5-1 and TRBV20-1 were among them.

Trimming cost V 5 bases and J 1 base, with 11 bases left between them. The CDR3 runs to 14 residues. Germline loops: CDR1 SGHTA, CDR2 FQGNSA. As to this clonotype: What it binds is not known.

Prepared TCR beta cDNA libraries contained unique molecular identifiers. T cells numbering roughly 0.9 to 11 million gave rise to about 540,000 cDNA molecules. TCRdb re-analysed the PCR reads in MiXCR, keeping a single row per CDR3 protein. The data hold about 430,000 distinct CDR3 sequences, with over 30% observed a single time. The TCR sequence derives from a girl aged 2 to 10 with multiple sclerosis. Input material: blood. The chain employs TRBV7-2 and TRBJ1-1, with D maybe TRBD1 (6 bases). CDR3 loop: CASSTGRGNTEAFF. CDR3 sequence (DNA): TGTGCCAGCAGCACAGGGAGGGGGAACACTGAAGCTTTCTTT.